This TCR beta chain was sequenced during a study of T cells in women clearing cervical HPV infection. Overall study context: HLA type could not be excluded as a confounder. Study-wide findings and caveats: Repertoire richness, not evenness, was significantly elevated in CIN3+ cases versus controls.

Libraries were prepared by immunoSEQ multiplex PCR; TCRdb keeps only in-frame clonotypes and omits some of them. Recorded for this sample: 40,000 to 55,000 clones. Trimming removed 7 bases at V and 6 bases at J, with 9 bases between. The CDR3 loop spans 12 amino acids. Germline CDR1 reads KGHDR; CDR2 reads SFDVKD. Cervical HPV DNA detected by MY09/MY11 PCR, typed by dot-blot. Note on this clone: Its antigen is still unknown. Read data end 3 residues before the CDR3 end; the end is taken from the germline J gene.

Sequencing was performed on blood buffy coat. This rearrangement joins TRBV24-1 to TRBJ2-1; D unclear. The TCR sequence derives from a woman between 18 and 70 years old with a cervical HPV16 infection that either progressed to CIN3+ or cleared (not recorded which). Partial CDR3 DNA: TGTGCCACCAGCAAAGGCCGCAATGAG. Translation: CATSKGRNE. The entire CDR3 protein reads CATSKGRNEQFF.